This T cell receptor beta chain emerged from a study of shared clonotypes between healthy human individuals. Division of CD4+ cells produced a CD45RA+ naive subset and a CD45RA-negative memory subset. Sequencing was performed with immunoSEQ multiplex PCR; in TCRdb, only in-frame clones are kept and a portion is missing. The repertoire has over a million clones, 95% to 99% of them found once; the top ten carry about 0.45%. Looked up from germline, CDR1 is MNHEY and CDR2 is SVGAGI. Trimming at V came to 0 bases and at J to 4 bases, leaving 6 bases not matched to a gene. The CDR3 loop spans 15 amino acids. Study-wide points: Among donors, sharing of clonotypes was expected to be affected by sequencing depth. Richness estimates generally favored naive over memory subsets. Clonotypes shared by all four donors outscored non-shared clonotypes in generation probability.

Worth noting for this clone: Its antigen is unknown.

Sequencing was carried out using naive CD4+ T cells sorted from blood. Subset noted: CD45RA+ positively selected. The TCR sequence derives from a young man in good health. V gene TRBV6-5 combines with J gene TRBJ2-7; 7 bases map to TRBD2. The CDR3 DNA reads as TGTGCCAGCAGTTACTCGCGGGAGTGGGGATACGAGCAGTACTTC. Translation: CASSYSREWGYEQYF.